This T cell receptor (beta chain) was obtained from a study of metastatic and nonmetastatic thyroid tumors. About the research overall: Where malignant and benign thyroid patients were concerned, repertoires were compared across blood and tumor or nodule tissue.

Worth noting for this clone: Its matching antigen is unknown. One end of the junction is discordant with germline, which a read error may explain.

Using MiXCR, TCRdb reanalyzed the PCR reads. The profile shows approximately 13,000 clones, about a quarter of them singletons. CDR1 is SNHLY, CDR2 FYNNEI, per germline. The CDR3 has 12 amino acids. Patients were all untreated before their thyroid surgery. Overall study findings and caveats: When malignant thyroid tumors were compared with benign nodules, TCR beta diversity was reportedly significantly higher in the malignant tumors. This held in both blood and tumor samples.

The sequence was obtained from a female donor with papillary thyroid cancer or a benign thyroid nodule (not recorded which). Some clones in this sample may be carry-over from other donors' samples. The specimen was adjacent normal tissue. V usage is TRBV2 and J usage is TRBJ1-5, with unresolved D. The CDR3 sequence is CASSEEFQPQHF. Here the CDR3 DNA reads TGTGCCAGCAGTGAAGAGTTTCAGCCCCAACATTTT.